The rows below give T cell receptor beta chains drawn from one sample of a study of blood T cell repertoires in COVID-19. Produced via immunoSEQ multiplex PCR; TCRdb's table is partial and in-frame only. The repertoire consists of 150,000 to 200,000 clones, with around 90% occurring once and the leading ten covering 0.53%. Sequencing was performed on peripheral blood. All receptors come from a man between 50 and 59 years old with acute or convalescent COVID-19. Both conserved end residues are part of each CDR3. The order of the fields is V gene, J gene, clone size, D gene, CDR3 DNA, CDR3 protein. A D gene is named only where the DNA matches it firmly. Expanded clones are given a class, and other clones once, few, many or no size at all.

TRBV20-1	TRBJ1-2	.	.	TGCAGTGCTAGTCTACCGGGGGTCTATGGCTACACCTTC	CSASLPGVYGYTF
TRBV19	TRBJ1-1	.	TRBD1	TGTGCCAGCTCAGGGGGACGAACGAGGGGTGAAGCTTTCTTT	CASSGGRTRGEAFF
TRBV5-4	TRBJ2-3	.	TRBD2	TGTGCCAGCAGCACTGGACTAGCGGAATACACAGATACGCAGTATTTT	CASSTGLAEYTDTQYF
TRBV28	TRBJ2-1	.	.	TGTGCCAGCAGGAGCCCGGGTACCCGGGGGCAGTTCTTC	CASRSPGTRGQFF
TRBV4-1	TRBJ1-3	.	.	TGCGCCAGCAGCCAACTCACGGGGACTGGAAACACCATATATTTT	CASSQLTGTGNTIYF
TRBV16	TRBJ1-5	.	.	TGTGCCAGCAGCCCGACTCCGAGGGTTGATAGCAATCAGCCCCAGCATTTT	CASSPTPRVDSNQPQHF
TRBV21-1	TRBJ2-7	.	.	TGTGCCAGCAGCAAAGTTAATAGTAACGAGCAGTACTTC	CASSKVNSNEQYF
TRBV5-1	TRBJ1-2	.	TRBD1	TGCGCCAGCAGCCGGGACAGGGGATTCGACTATGGCTACACCTTC	CASSRDRGFDYGYTF
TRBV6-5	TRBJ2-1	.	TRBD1	TGTGCCAGCACCCGGACAGGGGTCTACAATGAGCAGTTCTTC	CASTRTGVYNEQFF
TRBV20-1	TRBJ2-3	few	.	TGCAGTTCTAGCACAGATACGCAGTATTTT	CSSSTDTQYF
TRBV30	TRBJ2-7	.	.	TGTGCCTGGCTAACAGGGAATTCCAACGAGCAGTACTTC	CAWLTGNSNEQYF
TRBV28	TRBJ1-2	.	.	TGTGCCAGCAGTCCACCCGGGACATTAGCTTATGGCTACACCTTC	CASSPPGTLAYGYTF
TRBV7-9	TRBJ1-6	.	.	TGTGCCAGCAGCAGACAGTTAGACTCACCCCTCCACTTT	CASSRQLDSPLHF
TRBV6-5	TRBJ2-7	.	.	TGTGCCAGCAGTCCGGGACTTCTCTACGAGCAGTACTTC	CASSPGLLYEQYF
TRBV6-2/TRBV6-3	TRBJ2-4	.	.	TGTGCCAGCAGTTATGACAGCTCGTTAAACATTCAGTACTTC	CASSYDSSLNIQYF
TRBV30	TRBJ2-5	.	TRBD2	TGTGCCTGGAGTGCCACTAGCGGGCACGAGACCCAGTACTTC	CAWSATSGHETQYF
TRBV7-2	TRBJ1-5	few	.	TGTGCCAGCAGCTTAGCGACACTGGCAGGCCAGCCCCAGCATTTT	CASSLATLAGQPQHF
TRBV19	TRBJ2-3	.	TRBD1	TGTGCCAGTAGTATACCGACAGGGTCGGATACGCAGTATTTT	CASSIPTGSDTQYF